These T cell receptor beta chains were read from a single sample in a study of blood T cell repertoires in COVID-19. Assay: immunoSEQ multiplex PCR; the TCRdb copy retains only in-frame clones and omits some. Among more than 120,000 clones listed, 80% to 90% were seen once. The material sequenced was peripheral blood. The source is a woman aged 45-59 years with acute or convalescent COVID-19. Both conserved end residues are part of each CDR3.

CDR3aa | v_gene
CASSYRNRDNTSTDTQYF | TRBV6-8
CASSHPPRDGKQYF | TRBV4-1
CASSIAGLATNEQFF | TRBV19
CASSLMGGDNEQFF | TRBV28
CASSPGQGLAFF | TRBV7-9
CASSPRLGTSGRHEQFF | TRBV27
CASSYRESAPLHF | TRBV6-5
CASSPVQSQTTDTQYF | TRBV18
CSVGTADQPQHF | TRBV29-1
CASSIFPGSNTEAFF | TRBV19
CASSLSYSGGSGGELFF | TRBV5-1
CASSLVGGGSPSYEQYF | TRBV7-9
CASSPGTGDRNTIYF | TRBV7-9
CASGINGGEYEQYF | TRBV5-1
CAWSLGLSGNTIYF | TRBV30
CASSDRGAGANVLTF | TRBV19
CASSSQGVLFF | TRBV5-1
CASSPGSYEQYF | TRBV7-9
CASTISEREGLETQYF | TRBV13
CSVLKTSGSVLTSQETQYF | TRBV29-1
CASSIGGMSYEQYF | TRBV19
CASSPRGGGGLNYGYTF | TRBV7-9
CASSTPGLAYEQYF | TRBV19
CASRPSGYGYTF | TRBV5-1
CASSQNGQGHEQYF | TRBV3-1/TRBV3-2
CASSRAGDKYF | TRBV14
CASSPASGGTDTQYF | TRBV4-2
CASSQDQGRLNTEAFF | TRBV4-1
CASSLADNTEAFF | TRBV5-5
CASSLGNTIYF | TRBV13
CASSDKASGGADTQYF | TRBV10-2
CASSPQGLPEAFF | TRBV11-1
CASRPSGTSYNEQFF | TRBV27
CASSLMTVNTEAFF | TRBV7-9
CASSAGTEGDFATNEKLFF | TRBV7-9
CASSVGPAGADTDTQYF | TRBV9
CASRTTNTGELFF | TRBV28
CASSRDTKYEQYF | TRBV5-1
CASSPGGGAKNIQYF | TRBV7-3
CATSDFRASGRADTQYF | TRBV24-1
CASSADRLNSPLHF | TRBV9
CASRRGQTSNQPQHF | TRBV6-5
CASSYSGGGASYEQYF | TRBV6-2/TRBV6-3
CASSIGGGRGAYEQYF | TRBV19
CATSPWTGDGYTF | TRBV24-1
CAWSSGTGHTGELFF | TRBV30
CSVEEQVATEAFF | TRBV29-1
CASSDPGTSGGYNEQFF | TRBV10-2
CASSLGTQTSGNTIYF | TRBV5-1
CASSLDGLDSYEQYF | TRBV7-2
CASSLDAGTHLNYGYTF | TRBV11-2
CASSESPGLYEQYF | TRBV6-1
CASSLKLAGGIIYEQYF | TRBV6-6
CASSGLAGASTDTQYF | TRBV19
CASSRTGGSPLHF | TRBV7-3
CASSLAAWTGTSNQPQHF | TRBV7-8
CASRGDRGHTQYF | TRBV7-9
CASSPGGVGGGAHGYTF | TRBV9
CASSLFSGGGLATDTQYF | TRBV7-2
CAWNSGGPSEQYF | TRBV30